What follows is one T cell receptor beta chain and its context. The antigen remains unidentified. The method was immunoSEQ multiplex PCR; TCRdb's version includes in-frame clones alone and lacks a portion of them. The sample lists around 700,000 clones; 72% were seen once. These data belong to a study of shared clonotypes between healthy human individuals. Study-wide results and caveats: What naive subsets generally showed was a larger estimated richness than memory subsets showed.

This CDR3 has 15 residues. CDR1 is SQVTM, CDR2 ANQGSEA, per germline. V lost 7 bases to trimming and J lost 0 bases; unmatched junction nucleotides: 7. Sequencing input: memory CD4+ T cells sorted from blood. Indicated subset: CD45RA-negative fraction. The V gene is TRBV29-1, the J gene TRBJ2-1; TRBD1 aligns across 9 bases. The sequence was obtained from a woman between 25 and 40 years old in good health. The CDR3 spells CSARQGVSSYNEQFF. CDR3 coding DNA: TGCAGCGCCCGACAGGGGGTCAGCTCCTACAATGAGCAGTTCTTC.